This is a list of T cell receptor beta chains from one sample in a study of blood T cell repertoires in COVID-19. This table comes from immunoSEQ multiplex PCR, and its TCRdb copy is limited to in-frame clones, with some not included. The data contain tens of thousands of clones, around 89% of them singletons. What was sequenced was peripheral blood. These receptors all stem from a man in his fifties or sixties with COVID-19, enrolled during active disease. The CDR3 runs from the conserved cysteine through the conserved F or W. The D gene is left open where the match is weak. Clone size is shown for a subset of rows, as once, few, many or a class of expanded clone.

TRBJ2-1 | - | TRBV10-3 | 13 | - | CAINDRKGNEQFF | TGTGCCATCAACGACAGGAAAGGGAATGAGCAGTTCTTC
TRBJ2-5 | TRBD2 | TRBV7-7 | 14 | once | CASSSLAGGETQYF | TGTGCTAGCAGCTCGCTAGCGGGGGGGGAGACCCAGTACTTC
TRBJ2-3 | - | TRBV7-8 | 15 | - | CASKFRDSSTDTQYF | TGTGCCAGCAAATTCAGGGATTCAAGCACAGATACGCAGTATTTT
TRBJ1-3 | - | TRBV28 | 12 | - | CASSLAGNTIYF | TGTGCCAGCAGTTTAGCGGGAAACACCATATATTTT
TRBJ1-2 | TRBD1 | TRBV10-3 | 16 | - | CAIRANPGQGDHGYTF | TGTGCCATCAGGGCGAACCCGGGACAGGGGGACCATGGCTACACCTTC
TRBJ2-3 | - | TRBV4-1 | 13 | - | CASSQTATDTQYF | TGCGCCAGCAGCCAAACAGCTACAGATACGCAGTATTTT
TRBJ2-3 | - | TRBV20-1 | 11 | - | CSAREEDTQYF | TGCAGTGCTAGAGAGGAGGATACGCAGTATTTT
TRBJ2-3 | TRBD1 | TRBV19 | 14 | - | CASSQTGSTDTQYF | TGTGCCAGTAGTCAGACAGGGTCAACAGATACGCAGTATTTT
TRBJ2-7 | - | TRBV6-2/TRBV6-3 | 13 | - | CASSFGGVYEQYF | TGTGCCAGCAGTTTCGGAGGGGTCTACGAGCAGTACTTC
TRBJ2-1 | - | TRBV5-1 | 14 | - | CASSSFSSYNEQFF | TGCGCCAGCAGCTCCTTTAGCTCCTACAATGAGCAGTTCTTC
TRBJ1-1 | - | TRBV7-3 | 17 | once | CASSLQGGNSMNTEAFF | TGTGCCAGCAGCTTACAAGGAGGGAATTCTATGAACACTGAAGCTTTCTTT
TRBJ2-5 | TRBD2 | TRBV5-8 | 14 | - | CASCNRGGSETQYF | TGTGCCAGCTGCAACCGGGGGGGATCGGAGACCCAGTACTTC
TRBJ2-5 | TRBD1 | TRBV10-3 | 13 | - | CAISSGQQETQYF | TGTGCCATCAGTTCGGGACAGCAAGAGACCCAGTACTTC
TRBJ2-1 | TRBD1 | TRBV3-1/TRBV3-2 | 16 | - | CASSPTQGVSYNEQFF | TGTGCCAGCAGCCCAACACAGGGGGTCTCCTACAATGAGCAGTTCTTC
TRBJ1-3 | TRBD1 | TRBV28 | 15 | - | CASSSSGQGKVAIYF | TGTGCCAGCAGTTCATCGGGACAGGGGAAAGTTGCCATATATTTT
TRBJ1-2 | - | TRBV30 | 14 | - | CAWTDGGRNYGYTF | TGTGCCTGGACCGACGGGGGGCGGAACTATGGCTACACCTTC
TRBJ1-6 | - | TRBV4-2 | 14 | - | CASSREYTYSPLHF | TGTGCCAGCAGCAGGGAGTATACTTATTCACCCCTCCACTTT
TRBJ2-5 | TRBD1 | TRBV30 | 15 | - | CAWKRQGNPQETQYF | TGTGCCTGGAAAAGACAGGGCAACCCCCAAGAGACCCAGTACTTC
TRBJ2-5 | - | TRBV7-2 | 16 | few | CASSPGRQIITETQYF | TGTGCCAGCAGCCCCGGGAGACAGATTATAACGGAGACCCAGTACTTC
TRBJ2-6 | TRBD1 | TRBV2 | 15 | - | CASSYRGQGANVLTF | TGTGCCAGCAGCTACAGGGGGCAGGGGGCCAACGTCCTGACTTTC
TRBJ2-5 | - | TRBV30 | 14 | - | CAWSVDPRGETQYF | TGTGCCTGGAGTGTAGACCCCAGGGGAGAGACCCAGTACTTC
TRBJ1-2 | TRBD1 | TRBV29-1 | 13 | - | CSVVDRGPSGYTF | TGCAGCGTAGTCGATAGGGGGCCGAGTGGCTACACCTTC
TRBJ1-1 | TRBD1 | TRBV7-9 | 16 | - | CASSLGGDSRGTEAFF | TGTGCCAGCAGCTTAGGAGGGGACAGCCGGGGCACTGAAGCTTTCTTT
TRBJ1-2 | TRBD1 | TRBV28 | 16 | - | CASSWTGANPNYGYTF | TGTGCCAGCAGTTGGACAGGTGCAAATCCTAACTATGGCTACACCTTC
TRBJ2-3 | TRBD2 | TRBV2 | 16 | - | CASSEGTSGATDTQYF | TGTGCCAGCAGTGAAGGGACTAGCGGGGCCACAGATACGCAGTATTTT
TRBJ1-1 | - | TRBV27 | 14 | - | CASSPAGGSAKAFF | TGTGCCAGCAGTCCGGCGGGGGGTTCTGCCAAAGCTTTCTTT
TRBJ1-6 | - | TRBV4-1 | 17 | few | CASSQPRGGQDSSPLHF | TGCGCCAGCAGCCAACCCAGGGGAGGGCAAGACAGTTCACCCCTCCACTTT
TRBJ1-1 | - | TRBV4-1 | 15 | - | CASSQAGSEYTEAFF | TGCGCCAGCAGCCAAGCTGGTTCTGAGTACACTGAAGCTTTCTTT
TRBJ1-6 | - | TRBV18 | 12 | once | CASSPPAEPLHF | TGTGCCAGCTCACCACCGGCCGAACCCCTCCACTTT
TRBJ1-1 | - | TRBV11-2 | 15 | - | CASSLEPSPNTEAFF | TGTGCCAGCAGCTTAGAACCTAGCCCGAACACTGAAGCTTTCTTT
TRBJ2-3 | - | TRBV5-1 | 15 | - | CASSLGRGSLDTQYF | TGCGCCAGCAGCTTGGGCAGGGGTTCACTGGATACGCAGTATTTT
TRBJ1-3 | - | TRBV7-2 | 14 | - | CASSFLPPGNTIYF | TGTGCCAGCAGCTTCCTCCCCCCTGGAAACACCATATATTTT
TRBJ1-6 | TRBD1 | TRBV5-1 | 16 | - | CASSLGQGGYNSPLHF | TGCGCCAGCAGCTTGGGACAGGGGGGTTATAATTCACCCCTCCACTTT
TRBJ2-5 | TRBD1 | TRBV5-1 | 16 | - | CASSPPIGQGGETQYF | TGCGCCAGCAGCCCCCCGATAGGACAGGGGGGAGAGACCCAGTACTTC
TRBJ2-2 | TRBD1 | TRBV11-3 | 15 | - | CASSPRTGNTGELFF | TGTGCCAGCAGCCCAAGGACAGGGAACACCGGGGAGCTGTTTTTT
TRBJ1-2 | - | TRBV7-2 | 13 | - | CASSLGQGYGYTF | TGTGCCAGCAGCTTAGGGCAGGGGTATGGCTACACCTTC
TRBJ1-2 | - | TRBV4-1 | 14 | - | CASSQERGFYGYTF | TGCGCCAGCAGCCAAGAAAGAGGGTTCTATGGCTACACCTTC
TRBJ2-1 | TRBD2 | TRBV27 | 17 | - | CASTLQKTSGGVDEQFF | TGTGCCAGCACTCTCCAAAAGACTAGCGGGGGGGTAGATGAGCAGTTCTTC
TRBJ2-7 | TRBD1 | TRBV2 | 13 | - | CASTIDRGYEQYF | TGTGCCAGCACCATTGACAGGGGCTACGAGCAGTACTTC
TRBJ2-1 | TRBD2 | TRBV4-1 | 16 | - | CASSLSAGAPYNEQFF | TGCGCCAGCAGCCTATCAGCGGGGGCTCCCTACAATGAGCAGTTCTTC
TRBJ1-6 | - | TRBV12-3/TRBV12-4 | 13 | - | CASKSPGGTALHF | TGTGCCAGCAAATCCCCGGGGGGGACGGCCCTCCACTTT
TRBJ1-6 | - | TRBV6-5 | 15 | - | CASRWTDPYNSPLHF | TGTGCCAGCAGGTGGACAGACCCCTATAATTCACCCCTCCACTTT
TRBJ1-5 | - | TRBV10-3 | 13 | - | CAISVQGDQPQHF | TGTGCCATCAGTGTCCAGGGCGATCAGCCCCAGCATTTT
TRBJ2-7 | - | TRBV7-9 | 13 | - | CASSLQVSYEQYF | TGTGCCAGCAGCCTGCAGGTCTCCTACGAGCAGTACTTC
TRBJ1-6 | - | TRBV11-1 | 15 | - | CASSEKQGNYSPLHF | TGTGCCAGCAGCGAAAAACAGGGAAACTATTCACCCCTCCACTTT
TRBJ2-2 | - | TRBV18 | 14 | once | CASSPHIPTGELFF | TGTGCCAGCTCACCACACATTCCCACCGGGGAGCTGTTTTTT
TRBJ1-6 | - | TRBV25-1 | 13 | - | CASRSGVGSPLHF | TGTGCCAGCAGATCAGGGGTAGGTTCACCCCTCCACTTT
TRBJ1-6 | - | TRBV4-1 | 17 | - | CASSQEEGRSYNSPLHF | TGCGCCAGCAGCCAAGAGGAGGGTCGCTCCTATAATTCACCCCTCCACTTT
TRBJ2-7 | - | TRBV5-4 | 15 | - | CASSLVRDLNHEQYF | TGTGCCAGCAGCTTGGTCCGGGATCTTAACCACGAGCAGTACTTC
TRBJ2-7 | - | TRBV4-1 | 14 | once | CASSQVGQGYEQYF | TGCGCCAGCAGCCAAGTTGGGCAGGGCTACGAGCAGTACTTC
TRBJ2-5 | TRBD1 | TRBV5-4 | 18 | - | CASSFKRGTGVPQETQYF | TGTGCCAGCAGCTTTAAGCGCGGGACAGGGGTTCCACAAGAGACCCAGTACTTC
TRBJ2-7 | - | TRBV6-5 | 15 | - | CASSTFLGRGGEQYF | TGTGCCAGCAGTACCTTTTTGGGAAGGGGAGGCGAGCAGTACTTC
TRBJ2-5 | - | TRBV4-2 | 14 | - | CASSQGQIQETQYF | TGTGCCAGCAGCCAAGGTCAAATCCAAGAGACCCAGTACTTC